A selection of T cell receptor beta chains follows, all from one sample in a study of blood T cell repertoires in COVID-19. The assay was immunoSEQ multiplex PCR, and TCRdb's table has in-frame clones only and misses some. The sample contains 160,000 or so clones, less than 85% of which appear only once. The sequenced sample was peripheral blood. Every receptor here comes from a woman aged 55-69 years with COVID-19, enrolled during active disease. The CDR3 runs from the conserved cysteine through the conserved F or W. Each record gives: clone size, J gene, D gene, V gene, CDR3 protein, CDR3 DNA. The D gene is left open where the match is weak. Some rows have no size entry. The others give once, few or many, or a class for an expanded clone.

- TRBJ1-2 TRBD1 TRBV3-1/TRBV3-2 CASSHLDRGPLGYGYTF TGTGCCAGCAGCCACCTGGACAGGGGCCCCCTGGGCTATGGCTACACCTTC
- TRBJ2-5 TRBD2 TRBV4-2 CASSQGEGQKQETQYF TGTGCCAGCAGCCAAGGGGAGGGGCAAAAACAAGAGACCCAGTACTTC
- TRBJ2-1 - TRBV11-2 CASSVTSGPNEQFF TGTGCCAGCAGCGTAACTAGTGGGCCCAATGAGCAGTTCTTC
- TRBJ2-6 - TRBV29-1 CSVETGRGRSGANVLTF TGCAGCGTTGAAACGGGGCGGGGTAGATCCGGGGCCAACGTCCTGACTTTC
- TRBJ1-4 - TRBV11-2 CASSLEGGTMGELFF TGTGCCAGCAGCTTAGAGGGGGGGACCATGGGTGAACTGTTTTTT
- TRBJ2-3 - TRBV29-1 CSVVPSTDTQYF TGCAGCGTTGTCCCTAGCACAGATACGCAGTATTTT
- TRBJ1-3 TRBD1 TRBV7-8 CASSRGTGGGNTIYF TGTGCCAGCAGCAGAGGGACAGGGGGCGGAAACACCATATATTTT
- TRBJ1-5 - TRBV3-1/TRBV3-2 CASSAGPSSNQPQHF TGTGCCAGCAGCGCAGGCCCATCTAGCAATCAGCCCCAGCATTTT
- TRBJ1-1 - TRBV28 CASSTYGNTEAFF TGTGCCAGCAGTACCTACGGGAACACTGAAGCTTTCTTT
- TRBJ2-1 TRBD2 TRBV5-1 CANSDPAGGEIEQFF TGCGCCAACAGCGATCCTGCGGGAGGGGAAATTGAGCAGTTCTTC
- TRBJ2-1 - TRBV28 CASRKRSDEQFF TGTGCCAGCAGGAAGCGCAGCGATGAGCAGTTCTTC
- TRBJ2-3 TRBD1 TRBV2 CASSRQGASTDTQYF TGTGCCAGCAGTAGACAGGGAGCTAGCACAGATACGCAGTATTTT
- TRBJ1-1 - TRBV12-3/TRBV12-4 CASTLVRTEAFF TGTGCCAGCACCCTAGTAAGGACTGAAGCTTTCTTT
- TRBJ2-7 TRBD2 TRBV2 CASSREGSYEQYF TGTGCCAGCAGTCGGGAGGGCTCGTACGAGCAGTACTTC
- TRBJ1-3 TRBD1 TRBV9 CASSSRQGNGNTIYF TGTGCCAGCAGCTCCCGACAGGGTAATGGAAACACCATATATTTT
- TRBJ2-5 TRBD2 TRBV5-4 CASSPPRLAGARVEETQYF TGTGCCAGCAGCCCCCCCCGACTAGCGGGAGCGAGAGTAGAGGAGACCCAGTACTTC
- TRBJ2-7 - TRBV7-2 CASSRAQGRISYEQYF TGTGCCAGCAGCCGGGCGCAGGGCCGCATCTCCTACGAGCAGTACTTC
few TRBJ1-3 - TRBV6-1 CASSEFLFSGNTIYF TGTGCCAGCAGTGAATTTCTATTCTCTGGAAACACCATATATTTT
- TRBJ2-5 TRBD1 TRBV28 CASSTSGQGKGTQYF TGTGCCAGCAGTACCTCCGGACAGGGGAAAGGGACCCAGTACTTC
- TRBJ1-2 - TRBV15 CATSRDLYGGEDGYTF TGTGCCACCAGCAGAGATCTATACGGGGGTGAGGATGGCTACACCTTC